Shown below are 4 T cell receptor beta chains from a single sample sequenced in a study of T cell responses to AZD1222 COVID-19 vaccine. Measured with immunoSEQ multiplex PCR; TCRdb has only the in-frame clones, and not every one. Of tens of thousands of clones detected, 80% to 95% appear once; the ten largest clones hold 3.5% to 5%. The sample here was peripheral blood, taken on day 0 of MenACWY control vaccination. These receptor sequences come from an adult in good health.

This sequence joins TRBV7-9 and TRBJ2-1; D remains ambiguous. This CDR3 has 12 residues. Trimming shortened V by 3 bases and J by 8 bases, and 8 bases separated the two germline ends. Germline-derived CDR1 and CDR2 are SEHNR and FQNEAQ (reference sequence). The CDR3 nucleotides are TGTGCCAGCAGCTTTCCAGGTTATGAGCAGTTCTTC. Translation gives CASSFPGYEQFF.

This clone was seen only once. The rearrangement uses TRBV19 and TRBJ1-1; a weak D match, TRBD1 (5 bases). The germline gives CDR1 LNHDA, CDR2 SQIVND (reference sequence). There are 12 residues in the CDR3. V was clipped by 3 bases and J by 7 bases, with 9 bases between them. The CDR3 sequence is CASSIGGVEAFF. The CDR3 DNA follows: TGTGCCAGTAGTATCGGGGGTGTTGAAGCTTTCTTT.

This chain uses TRBV12-5 with TRBJ2-5; no clear D. Germline-derived CDR1 and CDR2 are LGHNT and FRNRAP. Trimming removed 1 base at V and 3 bases at J, with 6 bases between. The length of the CDR3 is 13 residues. The CDR3 reads CASGLGLEETQYF. Written as DNA, the CDR3 is TGTGCTAGTGGTTTGGGACTTGAAGAGACCCAGTACTTC.

This clone was seen once. The J gene is TRBJ2-1, the V gene TRBV5-4, with D perhaps TRBD1 (5 bases). The CDR3 is 15 amino acids. Germline CDR1 SGHNT, CDR2 YYREEE (reference sequence). The V gene lost 4 bases and the J gene lost 0 bases, with 11 bases spanning the gap. CDR3 sequence (DNA): TGTGCCAGCAGCCTAAGACAGAGCTCCTACAATGAGCAGTTCTTC. It is translated as CASSLRQSSYNEQFF.